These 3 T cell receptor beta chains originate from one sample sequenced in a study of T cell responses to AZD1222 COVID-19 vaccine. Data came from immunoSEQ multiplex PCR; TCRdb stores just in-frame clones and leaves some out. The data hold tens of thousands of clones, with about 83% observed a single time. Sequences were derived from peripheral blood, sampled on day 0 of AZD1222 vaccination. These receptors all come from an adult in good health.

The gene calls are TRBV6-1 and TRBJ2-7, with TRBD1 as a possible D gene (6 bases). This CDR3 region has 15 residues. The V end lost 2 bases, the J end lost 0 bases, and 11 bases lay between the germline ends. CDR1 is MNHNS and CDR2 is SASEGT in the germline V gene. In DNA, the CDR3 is TGTGCCAGCAGTGAACAGGGGCCCCTCTCCTACGAGCAGTACTTC. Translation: CASSEQGPLSYEQYF.

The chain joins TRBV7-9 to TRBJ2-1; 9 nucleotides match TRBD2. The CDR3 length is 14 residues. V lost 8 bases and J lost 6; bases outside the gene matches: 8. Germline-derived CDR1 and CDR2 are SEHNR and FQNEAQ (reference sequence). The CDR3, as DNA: TGTGCCAGCCTCGGTGGAGCGGGAGGCAATGAGCAGTTCTTC. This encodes CASLGGAGGNEQFF.

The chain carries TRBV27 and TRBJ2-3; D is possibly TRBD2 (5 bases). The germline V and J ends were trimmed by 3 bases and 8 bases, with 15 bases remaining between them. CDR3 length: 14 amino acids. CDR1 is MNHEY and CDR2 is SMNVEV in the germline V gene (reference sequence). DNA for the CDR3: TGTGCCAGCAGTTTGGAGGTCGGGCCGGGTACGCAGTATTTT. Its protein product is CASSLEVGPGTQYF.